This entry lists 6 T cell receptor beta chains sequenced from one sample in a study of T cells in Graves' hyperthyroidism and ophthalmopathy. There were TCR beta CDR3 regions amplified from RNA transcripts. TCR CDR3 underwent first-round RT-PCR with the HTBI primer set. One entry per CDR3 protein, called by TCRdb with MiXCR from the multiplex PCR reads. The sample consists of 550,000 to 700,000 distinct CDR3 sequences, 40% to 55% of them appearing once. Material for sequencing was peripheral blood or thyroid tissue (not recorded which). The origin of the receptors is an adult woman with Graves' disease, either hyperthyroidism or ophthalmopathy (not recorded which).

The CDR3 sequence: CSARSTLNTEAFF. The DNA of the CDR3 is TGCAGTGCTAGATCCACCTTGAACACTGAAGCTTTCTTT. This rearrangement joins TRBV20-1 to TRBJ1-1; D is unclear. Germline loops: CDR1 DFQATT, CDR2 SNEGSKA (reference sequence). V lost 2 bases and J 0 bases, leaving 7 bases between the germline ends. CDR3 length equals 13 residues.

This clonotype was counted ten times or more. The chain links TRBV5-1 to TRBJ1-4; D is unresolved. This CDR3 is 13 amino acids long. Trimming removed 4 bases at V and 8 bases at J, with 12 bases between. Germline CDR1 is SGHRS and CDR2 is YFSETQ. CDR3 bases: TGCGCCAGCAGCCCGCCACAAGGGGAAAAACTGTTTTTT. Translating it yields CASSPPQGEKLFF.

There are many counts of this clonotype. This chain uses TRBV20-1 with TRBJ1-1; D is unresolved. V lost 3 bases and J lost 13, with 9 bases in between. Germline CDR1 reads DFQATT; CDR2 reads SNEGSKA (reference sequence). This CDR3 has 9 residues. The CDR3 is CSASEGGFF. CDR3 nucleotides: TGCAGTGCTAGCGAGGGAGGTTTCTTT.

Ten or more counts support this clonotype. The chain links TRBV19 to TRBJ2-2; D remains ambiguous. CDR1 and CDR2 (germline): LNHDA, SQIVND (reference sequence). The CDR3 runs 14 residues. The V gene lost 7 bases and the J gene lost 4 bases, with 13 bases spanning the gap. CDR3 sequence (DNA): TGTGCCAGTATGACCTCGGGTGGCACCGGGGAGCTGTTTTTT. It specifies CASMTSGGTGELFF.

At least ten counts were recorded for this clonotype. The V gene is TRBV10-3, the J gene TRBJ1-1, with TRBD1 matching 10 bases. The length of the CDR3 is 18 residues. From germline, CDR1 is ENHRY and CDR2 SYGVKD. Germline trimming cut 10 bases from V and 3 bases from J; bases unmatched to any gene: 20. The CDR3 is CATGDRGGQGVGDTEAFF. The CDR3, as DNA: TGTGCCACGGGGGACCGTGGAGGACAGGGGGTAGGTGACACTGAAGCTTTCTTT.

This clonotype was seen more than once but under ten times. The chain combines TRBV3-1 with TRBJ1-1, with D possibly being TRBD1 (5 bases). This CDR3 is built from 17 residues. CDR1 and CDR2 from the germline V gene are LGHDT and YNNKEL (reference sequence). Trimming stripped 0 bases from V and 4 bases from J, with 18 bases between. The CDR3 reads CASSQDPATRGGTEAFF. In DNA form, the CDR3 reads TGTGCCAGCAGCCAAGATCCGGCTACCCGGGGGGGCACTGAAGCTTTCTTT.